Sequencing of this TCR beta chain was carried out in a study of cytomegalovirus exposure and HLA in healthy donors. PCR employed 60 Vbeta and 13 Jbeta primers. TCRdb's table, derived via immunoSEQ multiplex PCR, lists solely in-frame clones and lacks some. The sample has 200,000 to 250,000 clones, about 84% seen once. This receptor was taken from a human donor in good health. What was sequenced was PBMCs.

The CDR3 region has the DNA TGTGCCAGCAGTGAAATCTTGACAGGGCGGGGGGATGAGCAGTTCTTC. Protein sequence: CASSEILTGRGDEQFF. The chain has TRBV6-1 and TRBJ2-1; D is possibly TRBD2 (8 bases). V was pared by 2 bases and J by 8 bases, with 19 bases between. Germline V gives CDR1 MNHNS, CDR2 SASEGT. The CDR3 is made up of 16 amino acids.